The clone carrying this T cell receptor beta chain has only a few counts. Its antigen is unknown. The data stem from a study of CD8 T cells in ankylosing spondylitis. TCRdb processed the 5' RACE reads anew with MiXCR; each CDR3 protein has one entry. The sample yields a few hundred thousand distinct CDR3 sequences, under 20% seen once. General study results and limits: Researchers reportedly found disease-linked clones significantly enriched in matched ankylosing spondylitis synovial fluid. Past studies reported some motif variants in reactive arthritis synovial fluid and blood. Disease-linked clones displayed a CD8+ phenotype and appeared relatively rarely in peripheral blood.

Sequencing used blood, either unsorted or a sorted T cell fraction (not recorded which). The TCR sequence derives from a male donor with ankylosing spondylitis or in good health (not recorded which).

CDR3 sequence (DNA): TGCAGTCCGTTACAGGGGGCGGCTAGCGGGAGCCCTTACGAGCAGTACTTC. Encoded protein: CSPLQGAASGSPYEQYF. The chain has TRBV20-1 and TRBJ2-7; possible D gene TRBD2, 10 bases. V shed 8 bases and J shed 4 bases, with 30 bases lying between them. Germline V gives CDR1 DFQATT, CDR2 SNEGSKA (reference sequence). The CDR3 has 17 residues.